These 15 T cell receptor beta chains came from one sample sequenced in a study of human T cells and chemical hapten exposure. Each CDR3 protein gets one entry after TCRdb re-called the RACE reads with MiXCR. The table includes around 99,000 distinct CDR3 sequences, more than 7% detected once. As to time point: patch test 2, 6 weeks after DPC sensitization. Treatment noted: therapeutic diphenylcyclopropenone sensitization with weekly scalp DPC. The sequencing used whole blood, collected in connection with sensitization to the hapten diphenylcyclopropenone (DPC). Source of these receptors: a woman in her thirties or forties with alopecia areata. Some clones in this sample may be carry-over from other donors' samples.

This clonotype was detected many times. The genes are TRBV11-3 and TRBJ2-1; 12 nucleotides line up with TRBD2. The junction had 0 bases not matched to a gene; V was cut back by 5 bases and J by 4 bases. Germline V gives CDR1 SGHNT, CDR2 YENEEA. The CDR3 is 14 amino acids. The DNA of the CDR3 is TGTGCCAGCAGCGGACTAGCGGGGTACAATGAGCAGTTCTTC. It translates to CASSGLAGYNEQFF. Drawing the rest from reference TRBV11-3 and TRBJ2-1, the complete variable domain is EAGVVQSPRYKIIEKKQPVAFWCNPISGHNTLYWYLQNLGQGPELLIRYENEEAVDDSQLPKDRFSAERLKGVDSTLKIQPAELGDSAVYLCASSGLAGYNEQFFGPGTRLTVL.

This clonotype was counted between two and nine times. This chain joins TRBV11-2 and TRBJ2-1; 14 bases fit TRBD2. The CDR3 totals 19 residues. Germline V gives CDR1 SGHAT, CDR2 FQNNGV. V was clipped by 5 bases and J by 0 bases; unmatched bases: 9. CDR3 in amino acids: CASSIGLAGGPSSYNEQFF. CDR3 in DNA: TGTGCCAGCAGCATCGGACTAGCGGGGGGCCCCAGCTCCTACAATGAGCAGTTCTTC.

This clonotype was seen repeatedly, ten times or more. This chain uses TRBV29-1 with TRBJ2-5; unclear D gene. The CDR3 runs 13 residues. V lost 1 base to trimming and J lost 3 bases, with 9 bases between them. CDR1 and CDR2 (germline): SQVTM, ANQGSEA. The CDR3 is CSVEVMRKETQYF. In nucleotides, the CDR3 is TGCAGCGTTGAAGTAATGCGGAAAGAGACCCAGTACTTC.

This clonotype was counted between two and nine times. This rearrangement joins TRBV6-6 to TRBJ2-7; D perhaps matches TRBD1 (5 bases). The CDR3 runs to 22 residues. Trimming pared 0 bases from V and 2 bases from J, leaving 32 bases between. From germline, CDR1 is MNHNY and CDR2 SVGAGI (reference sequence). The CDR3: CASSYSMGQLTNPLTDPYEQYF. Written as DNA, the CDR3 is TGTGCCAGCAGTTACTCGATGGGGCAGCTGACAAACCCTCTCACGGACCCCTACGAGCAGTACTTC.

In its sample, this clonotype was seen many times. CDR3 sequence reads: CASSRGQTSSGANVLTF. Here the CDR3 DNA reads TGTGCCAGCAGCCGGGGGCAGACTTCCTCTGGGGCCAACGTCCTGACTTTC. The chain joins TRBV5-4 to TRBJ2-6, with D perhaps matching TRBD1 or TRBD2 (6 bases each). This CDR3 region has 17 residues. The germline gives CDR1 SGHNT, CDR2 YYREEE (reference sequence). V was trimmed by 4 bases and J by 0 bases, leaving 14 bases between them.

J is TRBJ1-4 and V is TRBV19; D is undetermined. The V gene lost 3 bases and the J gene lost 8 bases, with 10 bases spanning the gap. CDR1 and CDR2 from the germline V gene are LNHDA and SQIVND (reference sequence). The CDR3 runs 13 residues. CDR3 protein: CASSIWEFEKLFF. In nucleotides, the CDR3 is TGTGCCAGTAGTATCTGGGAATTCGAAAAACTGTTTTTT.

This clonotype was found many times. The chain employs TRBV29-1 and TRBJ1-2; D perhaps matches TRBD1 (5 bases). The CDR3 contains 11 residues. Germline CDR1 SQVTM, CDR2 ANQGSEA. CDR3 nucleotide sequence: TGCAACACGGCGGGGCCGGATGGCTACACCTTC. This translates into CNTAGPDGYTF.

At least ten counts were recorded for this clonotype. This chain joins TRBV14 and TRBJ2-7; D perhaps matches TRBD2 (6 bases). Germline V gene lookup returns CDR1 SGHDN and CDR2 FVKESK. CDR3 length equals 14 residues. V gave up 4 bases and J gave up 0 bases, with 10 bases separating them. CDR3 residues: CASSRGGSSYEQYF. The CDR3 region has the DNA TGTGCCAGCAGCCGTGGGGGGAGCTCCTACGAGCAGTACTTC. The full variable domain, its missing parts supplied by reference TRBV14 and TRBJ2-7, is EAGVTQFPSHSVIEKGQTVTLRCDPISGHDNLYWYRRVMGKEIKFLLHFVKESKQDESGMPNNRFLAERTGGTYSTLKVQPAELEDSGVYFCASSRGGSSYEQYFGPGTRLTVT.

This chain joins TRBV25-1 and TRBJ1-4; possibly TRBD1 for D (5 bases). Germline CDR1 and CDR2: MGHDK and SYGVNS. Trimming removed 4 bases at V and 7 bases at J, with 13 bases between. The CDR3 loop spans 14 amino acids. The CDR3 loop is CASSVPGRGEKLFF. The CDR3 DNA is TGTGCCAGCAGTGTCCCGGGGCGGGGTGAAAAACTGTTTTTT.

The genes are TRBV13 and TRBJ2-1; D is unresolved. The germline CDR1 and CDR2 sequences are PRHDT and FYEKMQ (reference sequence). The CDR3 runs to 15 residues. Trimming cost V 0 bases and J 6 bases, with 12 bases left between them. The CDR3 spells CASSLGSLLTNEQFF. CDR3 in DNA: TGTGCCAGCAGCTTAGGGTCCTTGTTAACCAATGAGCAGTTCTTC.

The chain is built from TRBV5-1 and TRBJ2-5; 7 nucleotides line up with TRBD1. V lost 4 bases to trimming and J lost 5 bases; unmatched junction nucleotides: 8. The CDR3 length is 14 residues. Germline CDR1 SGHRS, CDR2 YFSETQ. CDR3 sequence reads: CASSQQGRGETQYF. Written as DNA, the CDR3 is TGCGCCAGCAGCCAACAGGGGAGAGGGGAGACCCAGTACTTC.

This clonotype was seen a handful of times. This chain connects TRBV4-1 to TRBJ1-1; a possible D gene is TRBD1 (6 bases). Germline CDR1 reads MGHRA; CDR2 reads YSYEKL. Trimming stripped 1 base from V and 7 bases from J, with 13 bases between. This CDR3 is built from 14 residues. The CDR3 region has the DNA TGCGCCAGCAGCCAAGGTGGGACACCCATTGAAGCTTTCTTT. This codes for CASSQGGTPIEAFF.

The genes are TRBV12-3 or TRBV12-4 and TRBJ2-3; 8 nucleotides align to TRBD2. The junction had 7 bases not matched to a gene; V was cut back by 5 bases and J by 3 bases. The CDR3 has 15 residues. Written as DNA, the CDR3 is TGTGCCAGCAGTCCTGGCGGGGGGATAACAGATACGCAGTATTTT. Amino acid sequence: CASSPGGGITDTQYF.

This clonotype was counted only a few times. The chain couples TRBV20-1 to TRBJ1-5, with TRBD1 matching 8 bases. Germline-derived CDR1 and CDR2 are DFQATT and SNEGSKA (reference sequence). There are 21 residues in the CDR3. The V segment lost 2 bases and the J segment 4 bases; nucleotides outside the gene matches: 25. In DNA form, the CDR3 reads TGCAGTGCTAGACCCGCCGGGACAGGCCCCAGCTATGACTTTTTGAATCAGCCCCAGCATTTT. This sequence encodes CSARPAGTGPSYDFLNQPQHF.

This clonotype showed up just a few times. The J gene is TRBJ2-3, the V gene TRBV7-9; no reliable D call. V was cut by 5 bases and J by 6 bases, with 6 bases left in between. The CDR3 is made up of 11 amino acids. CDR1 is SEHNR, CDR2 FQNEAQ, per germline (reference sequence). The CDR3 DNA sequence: TGTGCCAGCAGCAAGAGGGATACGCAGTATTTT. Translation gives CASSKRDTQYF.